In its sample, the clone carrying this T cell receptor (beta chain) was seen a few times. This specimen comes from a study of response to subunit inactivated influenza vaccine. CDR3 length: 16 amino acids. Trimming left V 6 bases short and J 6 bases short, with 23 bases between. The germline V gene encodes CDR1 SGHRS and CDR2 YFSETQ. Each CDR3 protein is one row after TCRdb ran MiXCR on the RT-PCR reads. The sample yields 500,000 to 600,000 distinct CDR3 sequences, 13% seen once. The receptor was derived from a man aged 45-60 years who received an inactivated influenza vaccine. The rearrangement uses TRBV5-1 and TRBJ2-3, with D possibly being TRBD2 (6 bases). This specimen was PBMCs from blood, taken 45 days after vaccination. Here the CDR3 DNA reads TGCGCCAGCACTTTACCGGGACTGATACCCGGGGATACGCAGTATTTT. Its protein is CASTLPGLIPGDTQYF.